These 32 T cell receptor beta chains originate from one sample sequenced in a study of shared clonotypes between healthy human individuals. This table comes from immunoSEQ multiplex PCR, and its TCRdb copy is limited to in-frame clones, with some not included. This sample has about 2.4 million clones, with 93% found just once. Material for sequencing was naive CD4+ T cells from PBMCs. Subset described: CD45RA+ positively selected. The receptors were gathered from a man aged 18 to 30 in good health. Some clones in this sample may be carry-over from other donors' samples.

To note about this clone: Other DNA sequences in this sample translate to the same CDR3. The rearrangement links TRBV7-8 to TRBJ1-5; 8 nucleotides align to TRBD1. CDR3 size: 15 residues. Germline values: CDR1 SGHVS, CDR2 FQNEAQ. The V and J ends lost 0 bases and 7 bases, in that order; junction bases with no gene match: 5. CDR3 loop: CASSLAGTGRQPQHF. The CDR3, as DNA: TGTGCCAGCAGCTTAGCGGGGACAGGAAGACAGCCCCAGCATTTT.

A word on this clone: In the same sample, other DNA sequences code for this CDR3. DNA for the CDR3: TGTGCCAGCTCTGACAGGGTCCAAGAGACCCAGTACTTC. Translated, it gives CASSDRVQETQYF. V and J are TRBV2 and TRBJ2-5; 7 nucleotides agree with TRBD1. The CDR3 contains 13 residues. The V and J ends lost 8 bases and 1 base, in that order; junction bases with no gene match: 4. CDR1 SNHLY and CDR2 FYNNEI come from the germline V gene.

The rearrangement uses TRBV10-3 and TRBJ2-7; the match to TRBD2 covers 11 bases. V lost 4 bases to trimming and J lost 4 bases; unmatched junction nucleotides: 9. Germline CDR1 reads ENHRY; CDR2 reads SYGVKD. This CDR3 comprises 16 residues. The CDR3, as DNA: TGTGCCATCAGTGCCCCACTAGCGGGAGTGAGTTACGAGCAGTACTTC. Its translation: CAISAPLAGVSYEQYF.

This chain uses TRBV2 with TRBJ1-1; the match to TRBD1 covers 7 bases. This CDR3 is built from 14 residues. Germline CDR1 is SNHLY and CDR2 is FYNNEI. With V trimmed by 5 bases and J by 5 bases, 8 bases remained unmatched. The CDR3 nucleotides are TGTGCCAGCAGTAAGACAGGGCCCGGTACTGAAGCTTTCTTT. It is translated as CASSKTGPGTEAFF.

The chain carries TRBV10-3 and TRBJ2-7, with 9 bases identical to TRBD1. Germline V gene data show CDR1 as ENHRY and CDR2 as SYGVKD. The CDR3 runs to 14 residues. V was clipped by 7 bases and J by 2 bases; unmatched bases: 6. The CDR3 sequence is CAITSGTGTYEQYF. The CDR3 DNA reads as TGTGCCATCACCTCCGGGACAGGGACCTACGAGCAGTACTTC.

This clone was seen a handful of times. V gene TRBV27 combines with J gene TRBJ1-1; no firm D call. The CDR3 consists of 14 residues. Germline values: CDR1 MNHEY, CDR2 SMNVEV (reference sequence). V was shortened by 6 bases and J by 1 base, with 12 bases between the two germline ends. CDR3 amino acids: CASSREGRNTEAFF. CDR3 DNA: TGTGCCAGCAGCCGGGAAGGAAGGAACACTGAAGCTTTCTTT.

The sample holds one count of this clone. This chain uses TRBV28 with TRBJ1-2; TRBD1 is a possible D gene (6 bases). There are 15 residues in the CDR3. V was clipped by 6 bases and J by 1 base, with 15 bases between them. Per germline, CDR1 MDHEN and CDR2 SYDVKM. The CDR3 spells CASRTTQGGNYGYTF. The DNA of the CDR3 is TGTGCCAGCAGGACCACACAGGGAGGTAACTATGGCTACACCTTC.

The chain carries TRBV4-1 and TRBJ2-1; no clear D. This CDR3 region has 12 residues. V lost 4 bases, J lost 7 bases, and 8 bases lay in between. Germline V lookup: CDR1 MGHRA, CDR2 YSYEKL. The CDR3 coding sequence is TGCGCCAGCAGCCCCTTCGGGAATGAGCAGTTCTTC. Its translation is CASSPFGNEQFF.

The chain recombines TRBV5-1 with TRBJ1-4; no firm D call. Trimming removed 5 bases at V and 2 bases at J, with 7 bases between. Germline CDR1 and CDR2: SGHRS and YFSETQ. The CDR3 consists of 13 residues. This chain's CDR3 is CASSGQTNEKLFF. CDR3 nucleotides: TGCGCCAGCAGTGGCCAGACTAATGAAAAACTGTTTTTT.

The chain has TRBV6-6 and TRBJ1-1; D not certain. The CDR3 is made up of 15 amino acids. V was trimmed by 2 bases and J by 0 bases, leaving 10 bases between them. Germline assignment: CDR1 MNHNY and CDR2 SVGAGI (reference sequence). This CDR3 reads CASSYPPNMNTEAFF. CDR3 bases: TGTGCCAGCAGTTACCCCCCCAACATGAACACTGAAGCTTTCTTT.

V is TRBV6-1 and J is TRBJ2-5; the D call may be TRBD1 or TRBD2 (5 bases each). There are 14 residues in the CDR3. Germline CDR1 MNHNS, CDR2 SASEGT. V lost 7 bases and J 2 bases, leaving 14 bases between the germline ends. The DNA for the CDR3 is TGTGCCAGCACCATAAATGGGGGTCAAGAGACCCAGTACTTC. This sequence encodes CASTINGGQETQYF.

Here the CDR3 DNA reads TGCGCCAGCAGCTTGGAGGACAACTATGGCTACACCTTC. Translated, it gives CASSLEDNYGYTF. The chain couples TRBV5-1 to TRBJ1-2, with D unresolved. The CDR3 has 13 amino acids. With 0 bases removed from V and 2 bases from J, the gap between germline ends came to 5 bases. Germline CDR1 reads SGHRS; CDR2 reads YFSETQ.

The chain uses TRBV5-1 and TRBJ2-1; 11 nucleotides align to TRBD2. Losses at the gene ends were 0 bases for V and 6 bases for J; bases not matched to a gene: 2. The V gene's germline CDR1 is SGHRS and CDR2 YFSETQ. The CDR3 is made up of 15 amino acids. Here the CDR3 reads CASSLELAGGNEQFF. CDR3 coding DNA: TGCGCCAGCAGCTTGGAGCTAGCGGGAGGCAATGAGCAGTTCTTC.

This chain connects TRBV7-3 to TRBJ2-7, with 9 bases that match TRBD2. This CDR3 has 16 residues. After removal of 5 bases from V and 5 bases from J, the junction contained 13 bases not matched to a gene. Per the germline V gene, CDR1 is SGHTA and CDR2 is FQGTGA. The CDR3 loop reads CASSPGGAGGSHEQYF. DNA of the CDR3: TGTGCCAGCAGCCCCGGCGGGGCGGGAGGGTCCCACGAGCAGTACTTC.

This chain uses TRBV5-4 with TRBJ2-7; 10 bases map to TRBD2. The J segment lost 7 bases and the V segment lost 1 base, leaving 5 bases of the junction unmatched. This CDR3 spans 14 amino acids. Germline V CDR1 and CDR2: SGHNT, YYREEE (reference sequence). The CDR3 region is CASSLQSGRGEQYF. The CDR3 region has the DNA TGTGCCAGCAGCTTGCAGAGCGGGAGGGGTGAGCAGTACTTC.

This clone came up a few times. The rearrangement links TRBV4-1 to TRBJ2-5; 7 bases are a match to TRBD1. The CDR3 length is 14 residues. The V gene's germline CDR1 is MGHRA and CDR2 YSYEKL. The V segment lost 5 bases and the J segment 3 bases; nucleotides outside the gene matches: 6. The CDR3 reads CASSAQGVKETQYF. The CDR3 nucleotides are TGCGCCAGCAGCGCCCAGGGGGTGAAAGAGACCCAGTACTTC.

This sequence joins TRBV5-1 and TRBJ2-3, with TRBD2 as a possible D gene (6 bases). Per the germline V gene, CDR1 is SGHRS and CDR2 is YFSETQ. The CDR3 consists of 16 residues. Trimming took 0 bases from V and 3 from J, leaving 14 bases between them. The CDR3 protein is CASSLVLASVTDTQYF. The CDR3 region has the DNA TGCGCCAGCAGCTTGGTACTGGCTAGCGTAACAGATACGCAGTATTTT.

The J gene is TRBJ2-3, the V gene TRBV7-9; maybe TRBD1 (5 bases). V was trimmed by 0 bases and J by 3 bases, leaving 13 bases between them. This CDR3 spans 16 amino acids. From germline, CDR1 is SEHNR and CDR2 FQNEAQ (reference sequence). The CDR3 spells CASSLALGRGTDTQYF. The CDR3 DNA reads TGTGCCAGCAGCTTAGCATTGGGGCGTGGGACAGATACGCAGTATTTT.

V gene TRBV14 combines with J gene TRBJ2-7; 9 bases fit TRBD1. Germline CDR1 reads SGHDN; CDR2 reads FVKESK. The CDR3 spans 16 residues. V lost 3 bases to trimming and J lost 0 bases; unmatched junction nucleotides: 6. The CDR3 spells CASSQQGQGSSYEQYF. For the CDR3, the DNA is TGTGCCAGCAGCCAGCAGGGACAGGGAAGCTCCTACGAGCAGTACTTC.

In DNA form, the CDR3 reads TGCAGCGTTGAATCGGGCAAGAACACTGAAGCTTTCTTT. This sequence encodes CSVESGKNTEAFF. The V gene is TRBV29-1, the J gene TRBJ1-1, with no clear D. Trimming removed 2 bases at V and 1 base at J, with 8 bases between. Per germline, CDR1 SQVTM and CDR2 ANQGSEA. The CDR3 runs 13 residues.

Comment on this clone: Other DNA sequences from this sample encode an identical CDR3 as well. The genes are TRBV30 and TRBJ2-5; D unresolved. CDR3 size: 11 residues. Trimming cost V 2 bases and J 4 bases, with 5 bases left between them. Per germline, CDR1 GTSNPN and CDR2 SVGIG (reference sequence). The CDR3 protein is CAWSPGETQYF. The CDR3 bases are TGTGCCTGGAGTCCGGGAGAGACCCAGTACTTC.

CDR3 in DNA: TGTGCCAGCAGCTTAGTTGTAGCGCGGGAGCAGTACTTC. Encoded protein: CASSLVVAREQYF. This sequence joins TRBV7-8 and TRBJ2-7, with a weak D call TRBD2 (5 bases). V was clipped by 1 base and J by 7 bases, with 11 bases between them. In germline, CDR1 is SGHVS, CDR2 FQNEAQ. The CDR3 contains 13 residues.

This chain joins TRBV7-2 and TRBJ2-7; TRBD2 matches at 8 bases. Trimming removed 6 bases from V and 4 bases from J; junction bases left unmatched: 11. The germline V gene has CDR1 SGHTA and CDR2 FQGNSA. The CDR3 length is 15 residues. The CDR3 DNA reads TGTGCCAGCAGGAGACTAGCGAGTTCGCGGTACGAGCAGTACTTC. Translation gives CASRRLASSRYEQYF.

The chain couples TRBV29-1 to TRBJ1-1; D might be TRBD1 (5 bases). Germline loops: CDR1 SQVTM, CDR2 ANQGSEA. Trimming removed 5 bases at V and 6 bases at J, with 16 bases between. The CDR3 extends over 13 amino acids. DNA of the CDR3: TGCAGCGTTTTCGGGACGTTCAGCGCTGAAGCTTTCTTT. Protein: CSVFGTFSAEAFF.

This chain connects TRBV11-2 to TRBJ2-1; D is uncertain. Trimming left V 5 bases short and J 1 base short, with 12 bases between. This CDR3 spans 15 amino acids. The germline CDR1 and CDR2 sequences are SGHAT and FQNNGV. The CDR3 DNA is TGTGCCAGCAGCCCATTCAGTGGGTCCTACAATGAGCAGTTCTTC. It yields the protein CASSPFSGSYNEQFF. Together with reference TRBV11-2 and TRBJ2-1, the CDR3 gives the full variable domain: EAGVAQSPRYKIIEKRQSVAFWCNPISGHATLYWYQQILGQGPKLLIQFQNNGVVDDSQLPKDRFSAERLKGVDSTLKIQPAKLEDSAVYLCASSPFSGSYNEQFFGPGTRLTVL.

This chain links TRBV27 with TRBJ2-7; 8 positions match TRBD1. Per the germline V gene, CDR1 is MNHEY and CDR2 is SMNVEV (reference sequence). The CDR3 is 15 amino acids. The J segment lost 5 bases and the V segment lost 5 bases, leaving 11 bases of the junction unmatched. The CDR3 DNA is TGTGCCAGCAGTCCGTTCGCAGGGGGCGGCCACGAGCAGTACTTC. It codes for CASSPFAGGGHEQYF.

This chain links TRBV19 with TRBJ2-7; D is unresolved. The ends were cut back, 2 bases at V and 3 bases at J, with 14 bases in the middle. Germline V gives CDR1 LNHDA, CDR2 SQIVND (reference sequence). This CDR3 region has 15 residues. DNA for the CDR3: TGTGCCAGTAGTATAAGGCCAGGTACTCTCTACGAGCAGTACTTC. This translates into CASSIRPGTLYEQYF.

The chain couples TRBV4-2 to TRBJ2-3; D is possibly TRBD2 (6 bases). Germline CDR1 LGHNA, CDR2 YNFKEQ. V was cut by 1 base and J by 0 bases, with 14 bases left in between. CDR3 size: 17 residues. The CDR3 coding sequence is TGTGCCAGCAGCCAAGGCTTTGCTAGCGCTAGCACAGATACGCAGTATTTT. Translating it yields CASSQGFASASTDTQYF.

The chain uses TRBV7-2 and TRBJ1-4, with TRBD1 as a possible D gene (6 bases). The CDR3 is made up of 15 amino acids. The V and J ends lost 4 bases and 10 bases respectively, with 19 bases between them. Germline CDR1 reads SGHTA; CDR2 reads FQGNSA. DNA for the CDR3: TGTGCCAGCAGCTCAAACAAGGACAGCCGCGGAAAACTGTTTTTT. Protein sequence: CASSSNKDSRGKLFF.

This chain links TRBV5-8 with TRBJ1-1, with a tentative D call TRBD1 (6 bases). CDR1 and CDR2 from the germline V gene are SGHTS and YDEGEE. The CDR3 contains 16 residues. Trimming stripped 0 bases from V and 0 bases from J, with 12 bases between. The CDR3 nucleotides are TGTGCCAGCAGCTTGGAGGGGGAGGGACTGAACACTGAAGCTTTCTTT. Protein sequence: CASSLEGEGLNTEAFF.

V is TRBV9 and J is TRBJ2-2; 13 bases agree with TRBD2. CDR1 and CDR2 from the germline V gene are SGDLS and YYNGEE. V shed 6 bases and J 4 bases; nucleotides not matched to a gene: 24. This CDR3 region has 22 residues. CDR3 loop: CASTPQGGGATTSGRSTGELFF. The CDR3 DNA reads TGTGCCAGCACACCACAGGGGGGTGGCGCTACGACTAGCGGGAGGTCCACCGGGGAGCTGTTTTTT.

V is TRBV29-1 and J is TRBJ2-7; 7 bases fit TRBD2. Germline loops: CDR1 SQVTM, CDR2 ANQGSEA. Trimming cost V 1 base and J 0 bases; bases outside gene matches: 9. The CDR3 contains 16 residues. The DNA for the CDR3 is TGCAGCGTTGAAGGTCTATCGCGGGGGAGCTCCTACGAGCAGTACTTC. Its protein product is CSVEGLSRGSSYEQYF.